This T cell receptor (beta chain) stems from a study of early T cells in non-severe SARS-CoV-2 infection. Whole-study context: Unsorted whole blood bulk RNA was sequenced, with unpaired chains. Study-level findings and limits: Matching with VDJdb favored anti-spike CD8 responses (missing private and CD4 specificities).

Individual cDNA molecules received unique molecular identifiers during library preparation. Using its own MiXCR run on the 5' RACE reads, TCRdb lists one record per CDR3 protein. The sample includes about 48,000 distinct CDR3 sequences, approximately 7.5% of them seen just once. With 0 bases clipped from V and 0 bases from J, the junction kept 1 base outside the gene matches. The CDR3 is made up of 14 amino acids. CDR1 and CDR2 from the germline V gene are DFQATT and SNEGSKA (reference sequence). This clonotype was seen a few times. Its antigen is undetermined. This TCR derives from an adult who was a healthcare worker with PCR-confirmed SARS-CoV-2 infection or an uninfected control (not recorded which). The sequenced material came from whole blood. The rearrangement uses TRBV20-1 and TRBJ2-7; TRBD2 agrees at 8 bases. The chain's CDR3 is CSARELADSYEQYF. DNA of the CDR3: TGCAGTGCTAGAGAACTAGCGGACTCCTACGAGCAGTACTTC.